The source of this TCR beta chain is a study of CXCR3-negative and CXCR3-positive naive CD8 T cells. cDNA libraries for TRB were generated by 5' RACE incorporating UMI labels. TCRdb re-called the 5' RACE reads and gives one entry per CDR3 protein, without DNA. This sample's table has about 39,000 distinct CDR3 sequences. With regard to this clonotype: Its specificity is unknown.

The CDR3 consists of 13 residues. Germline values: CDR1 DFQATT, CDR2 SNEGSKA (reference sequence). The study, taken as a whole, reports: For memory CD8+ cells diversity was much lower, but both naive subsets had comparably high diversity.

Subsets of CD8+ T cells were each sorted in triplicate at some 300,000 cells apiece. The specimen sequenced was memory CD8+ T cells from blood. The chain recombines TRBV20-1 with TRBJ2-7. This receptor was obtained from a human donor in good health. Some clones in this sample may be carry-over from other donors' samples. CDR3: CSARDLLVGEQYF.